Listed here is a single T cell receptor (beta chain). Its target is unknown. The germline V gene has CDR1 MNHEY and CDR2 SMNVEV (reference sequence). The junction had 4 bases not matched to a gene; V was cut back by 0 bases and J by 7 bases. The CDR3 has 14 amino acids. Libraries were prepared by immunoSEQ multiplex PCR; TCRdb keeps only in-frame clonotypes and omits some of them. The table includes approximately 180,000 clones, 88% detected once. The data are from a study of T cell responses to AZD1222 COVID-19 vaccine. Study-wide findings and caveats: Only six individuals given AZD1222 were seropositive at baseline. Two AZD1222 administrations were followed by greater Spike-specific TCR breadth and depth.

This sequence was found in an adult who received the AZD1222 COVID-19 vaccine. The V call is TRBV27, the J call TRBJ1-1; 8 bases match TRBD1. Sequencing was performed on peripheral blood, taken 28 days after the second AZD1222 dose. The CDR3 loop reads CASSLSGTGVEAFF. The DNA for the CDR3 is TGTGCCAGCAGTTTATCGGGGACAGGAGTTGAAGCTTTCTTT.